Listed below are T cell receptor beta chains from one sample, sequenced in a study of blood T cell repertoires in COVID-19. Sequencing was performed with immunoSEQ multiplex PCR; in TCRdb, only in-frame clones are kept and a portion is missing. Of some 230,000 clones in the sample, roughly four fifths were seen once. The sequenced sample was peripheral blood. These receptors were collected from a woman aged 25 to 39 who had recovered from COVID-19. The CDR3 runs from the conserved cysteine through the conserved F or W. The D gene is left open where the match is weak. Expanded clones are given a class, and other clones once, few, many or no size at all.

clone_size: -
d_call: -
v_call: TRBV9
j_call: TRBJ2-3
cdr3_aa: CASSVDTGTDTQYF
cdr3_nt: TGTGCCAGCAGCGTCGACACAGGGACAGATACGCAGTATTTT

clone_size: -
d_call: TRBD1
v_call: TRBV3-1/TRBV3-2
j_call: TRBJ2-7
cdr3_aa: CASSQPGTGYEQYF
cdr3_nt: TGTGCCAGCAGCCAACCCGGGACAGGGTACGAGCAGTACTTC

clone_size: few
d_call: -
v_call: TRBV10-3
j_call: TRBJ1-1
cdr3_aa: CAIRATMEMNTEAFF
cdr3_nt: TGTGCCATCAGGGCCACGATGGAGATGAACACTGAAGCTTTCTTT

clone_size: -
d_call: -
v_call: TRBV6-5
j_call: TRBJ1-5
cdr3_aa: CASSYPGQLGQPQHF
cdr3_nt: TGTGCCAGCAGTTACCCGGGACAACTGGGTCAGCCCCAGCATTTT

clone_size: -
d_call: -
v_call: TRBV3-1/TRBV3-2
j_call: TRBJ1-6
cdr3_aa: CASSQSHRDSPLHF
cdr3_nt: TGTGCCAGCAGCCAATCCCACCGGGATTCACCCCTCCACTTT

clone_size: -
d_call: -
v_call: TRBV27
j_call: TRBJ2-2
cdr3_aa: CAGGPLAGELFF
cdr3_nt: TGTGCCGGAGGACCCCTCGCCGGGGAGCTGTTTTTT

clone_size: -
d_call: -
v_call: TRBV2
j_call: TRBJ1-1
cdr3_aa: CASSVIGGSGTEAFF
cdr3_nt: TGTGCCAGCAGTGTCATAGGAGGGTCGGGGACTGAAGCTTTCTTT

clone_size: -
d_call: -
v_call: TRBV4-1
j_call: TRBJ2-3
cdr3_aa: CASSLGTQDTQYF
cdr3_nt: TGCGCCAGCAGCCTCGGGACACAGGATACGCAGTATTTT

clone_size: few
d_call: -
v_call: TRBV7-3
j_call: TRBJ1-6
cdr3_aa: CASTRGGGVVYNSPLHF
cdr3_nt: TGTGCCAGCACCCGCGGGGGCGGAGTCGTTTATAATTCACCCCTCCACTTT

clone_size: -
d_call: -
v_call: TRBV6-5
j_call: TRBJ1-1
cdr3_aa: CASKSQTGTEAFF
cdr3_nt: TGTGCCAGCAAATCACAAACAGGGACTGAAGCTTTCTTT

clone_size: many
d_call: TRBD1
v_call: TRBV28
j_call: TRBJ1-2
cdr3_aa: CASSSAGQGVYGYTF
cdr3_nt: TGTGCCAGCAGTTCCGCGGGACAGGGGGTCTATGGCTACACCTTC

clone_size: once
d_call: -
v_call: TRBV6-1
j_call: TRBJ1-6
cdr3_aa: CASSENRTPNSPLHF
cdr3_nt: TGTGCCAGCAGTGAAAACAGAACACCAAATTCACCCCTCCACTTT

clone_size: -
d_call: TRBD2
v_call: TRBV19
j_call: TRBJ2-7
cdr3_aa: CASSMGLAAYEQYF
cdr3_nt: TGTGCCAGTAGTATGGGGCTAGCGGCGTACGAGCAGTACTTC

clone_size: -
d_call: -
v_call: TRBV5-1
j_call: TRBJ1-1
cdr3_aa: CASSPNTGSNTEAFF
cdr3_nt: TGCGCCAGCAGCCCCAACACAGGTTCTAACACTGAAGCTTTCTTT

clone_size: -
d_call: -
v_call: TRBV2
j_call: TRBJ2-1
cdr3_aa: CASRGGTAYYNEQFF
cdr3_nt: TGTGCCAGCAGAGGGGGGACAGCTTATTACAATGAGCAGTTCTTC

clone_size: -
d_call: TRBD1
v_call: TRBV6-5
j_call: TRBJ1-2
cdr3_aa: CATLLGQGLGGGYTF
cdr3_nt: TGTGCCACCCTCCTTGGACAGGGGCTTGGTGGGGGCTACACCTTC

clone_size: medium-sized
d_call: -
v_call: TRBV11-1
j_call: TRBJ1-2
cdr3_aa: CASSLAHGQNYGYTF
cdr3_nt: TGTGCCAGCAGCTTAGCGCACGGACAGAACTATGGCTACACCTTC

clone_size: -
d_call: -
v_call: TRBV7-2
j_call: TRBJ2-3
cdr3_aa: CASSLRGIPPDTQYF
cdr3_nt: TGTGCCAGCAGCTTGAGGGGGATCCCCCCAGATACGCAGTATTTT

clone_size: -
d_call: TRBD2
v_call: TRBV5-4
j_call: TRBJ2-1
cdr3_aa: CASSSLAGEGNEQFF
cdr3_nt: TGTGCCAGCAGTTCACTAGCGGGAGAGGGGAATGAGCAGTTCTTC

clone_size: -
d_call: -
v_call: TRBV20-1
j_call: TRBJ2-7
cdr3_aa: CSASAVPTYEQYF
cdr3_nt: TGCAGTGCTAGTGCTGTTCCTACCTACGAGCAGTACTTC

clone_size: -
d_call: TRBD1
v_call: TRBV9
j_call: TRBJ2-7
cdr3_aa: CASNRQGSSSEQYF
cdr3_nt: TGTGCCAGCAATCGACAGGGAAGCTCTTCCGAGCAGTACTTC

clone_size: -
d_call: -
v_call: TRBV27
j_call: TRBJ2-1
cdr3_aa: CASSIQGSSYNEQFF
cdr3_nt: TGTGCCAGCAGTATACAGGGTTCTTCCTACAATGAGCAGTTCTTC

clone_size: once
d_call: -
v_call: TRBV7-9
j_call: TRBJ2-1
cdr3_aa: CASNYDFSYNEQFF
cdr3_nt: TGTGCCAGCAACTACGATTTCTCCTACAATGAGCAGTTCTTC